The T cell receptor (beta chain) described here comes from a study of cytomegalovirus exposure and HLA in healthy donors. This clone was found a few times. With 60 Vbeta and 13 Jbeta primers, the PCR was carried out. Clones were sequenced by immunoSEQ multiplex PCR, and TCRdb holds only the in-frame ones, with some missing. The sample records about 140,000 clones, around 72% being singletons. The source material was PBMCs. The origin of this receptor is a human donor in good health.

CDR3 in DNA: TGTTTCAACCAGAAGGCGGCATACGAGCAGTACTTC. This gives the protein CFNQKAAYEQYF. The chain recombines TRBV28 with TRBJ2-7; D is ambiguous. The CDR3 has 12 residues. Germline V gene lookup returns CDR1 MDHEN and CDR2 SYDVKM.